The next 11 T cell receptor beta chains were all read from a single sample in a study of CD8 T cells in ankylosing spondylitis. TCRdb recomputed calls from the 5' RACE reads with MiXCR, one row per CDR3 protein. The table includes about 130,000 distinct CDR3 sequences, about 6.4% detected once. Sample: blood, either unsorted or a sorted T cell fraction (not recorded which). Receptors originate from a male donor with ankylosing spondylitis or in good health (not recorded which).

This chain uses TRBV5-6 with TRBJ2-4; 9 nucleotides align to TRBD1. CDR3 size: 15 residues. The trim removed 4 bases at V and 3 bases at J, leaving 5 bases unmatched. The V gene's germline CDR1 is SGHDT and CDR2 YYEEEE. Written as DNA, the CDR3 is TGTGCCAGCAGCGCGACAGGGGGAGGCAAAAACATTCAGTACTTC. Its protein is CASSATGGGKNIQYF. The full variable domain, with the rest looked up from reference TRBV5-6 and TRBJ2-4, is DAGVTQSPTHLIKTRGQQVTLRCSPKSGHDTVSWYQQALGQGPQFIFQYYEEEERQRGNFPDRFSGHQFPNYSSELNVNALLLGDSALYLCASSATGGGKNIQYFGAGTRLSVL.

This chain uses TRBV6-6 with TRBJ2-3, with D hard to call. The germline gives CDR1 MNHNY, CDR2 SVGAGI (reference sequence). The CDR3 length is 13 residues. V dropped 2 bases and J dropped 4 bases, with 7 bases sitting between them. Written as DNA, the CDR3 is TGTGCCAGCAGTTACGCTTTCTCAGATACGCAGTATTTT. Protein sequence: CASSYAFSDTQYF.

This clonotype was observed at least ten times. V gene TRBV18 combines with J gene TRBJ2-1, with TRBD1 identical over 7 bases. The CDR3 spans 15 residues. Germline trimming cut 6 bases from V and 6 bases from J; bases unmatched to any gene: 11. The V gene's germline CDR1 is KGHSH and CDR2 LQKENI. The CDR3 DNA follows: TGTGCCAGCTCGCAAGGACAGGCGGCCTTCAATGAGCAGTTCTTC. It is translated as CASSQGQAAFNEQFF.

This clonotype has only a few counts. The V call is TRBV20-1, the J call TRBJ2-7, with TRBD2 as a possible D gene (6 bases). Looked up from germline, CDR1 is DFQATT and CDR2 is SNEGSKA (reference sequence). The V end was cut by 5 bases, the J end by 6 bases, with 17 bases between. CDR3 length: 13 amino acids. The CDR3 DNA is TGCAGTGCTGGAGGGATTCTGCTCGGCGAGCAGTACTTC. It translates to CSAGGILLGEQYF.

This clonotype occurred many times. The CDR3 DNA reads TGTGCCATCAACCCCGGACCCGAGAACACTGAAGCTTTCTTT. This translates into CAINPGPENTEAFF. The chain couples TRBV10-3 to TRBJ1-1; unclear D gene. Trimming removed 7 bases at V and 1 base at J, with 13 bases between. The CDR3 has 14 amino acids. Per germline, CDR1 ENHRY and CDR2 SYGVKD.

The table lists this clonotype with a few counts. The CDR3 sequence: CSARDLKGGQGAKEQYF. The CDR3, as DNA: TGCAGTGCTAGAGATCTCAAGGGAGGACAGGGGGCGAAGGAGCAGTACTTC. The rearrangement uses TRBV20-1 and TRBJ2-7; 11 nucleotides agree with TRBD1. CDR3 length: 17 amino acids. Trimming removed 0 bases from V and 7 bases from J; junction bases left unmatched: 14. CDR1 and CDR2 from the germline V gene are DFQATT and SNEGSKA (reference sequence).

This clonotype was counted ten times or more. This chain joins TRBV13 and TRBJ2-1, with D possibly called TRBD1 or TRBD2 (5 bases each). Germline CDR1 PRHDT, CDR2 FYEKMQ (reference sequence). The CDR3 has 14 residues. V lost 4 bases, J lost 9 bases, and 16 bases lay in between. The CDR3 sequence: CASSSRVTGGEQFF. CDR3 in DNA: TGTGCCAGCAGCTCCCGGGTAACAGGAGGTGAGCAGTTCTTC.

Comments on this clonotype: This may be a read error: a much more frequent sequence differs by one nucleotide. The chain combines TRBV3-1 with TRBJ2-7; tentatively, D is TRBD1 or TRBD2 (5 bases each). Germline V gives CDR1 LGHDT, CDR2 YNNKEL (reference sequence). Trimming removed 2 bases from V and 2 bases from J, with 13 bases in between. The CDR3 runs to 15 residues. Here the CDR3 reads CASSQPGRGPYEQYF. The DNA of the CDR3 is TGTGCCAGCAGCCAACCGGGACGTGGACCCTACGAGCAGTACTTC.

This clonotype was counted many times. The chain combines TRBV12-3 or TRBV12-4 with TRBJ2-3; D might be TRBD2 (5 bases). V lost 5 bases and J lost 4, with 16 bases in between. The CDR3 extends over 15 amino acids. In DNA form, the CDR3 reads TGTGCCAGCAGTACGGGATTCTCACCGGCAGATACGCAGTATTTT. Residues: CASSTGFSPADTQYF.

This clonotype was seen many times. The rearrangement joins TRBV12-3 or TRBV12-4 to TRBJ2-7; D remains unclear. V gave up 6 bases and J gave up 5 bases, with 11 bases separating them. This CDR3 region has 12 residues. Written as DNA, the CDR3 is TGTGCCAGCAGCCGAGTCGCCGACGAGCAGTACTTC. Translated, it gives CASSRVADEQYF.

This clonotype has at least ten counts. For the CDR3, the DNA is TGCGCCAGCAGCTTGGCCCCGGGGGACACCGGGGAGCTGTTTTTT. It specifies CASSLAPGDTGELFF. The V call is TRBV5-1, the J call TRBJ2-2; tentative D call: TRBD2 (6 bases). CDR3 size: 15 residues. Germline loops: CDR1 SGHRS, CDR2 YFSETQ. The germline V and J ends were trimmed by 0 bases and 3 bases, with 9 bases remaining between them.